These 19 T cell receptor beta chains came from one sample sequenced in a study of T cell responses to AZD1222 COVID-19 vaccine. Assay used: immunoSEQ multiplex PCR; TCRdb lists only in-frame clones, some missing. The sample includes some 93,000 clones, roughly 90% of them seen just once. This specimen consisted of peripheral blood, obtained 28 days after the second AZD1222 dose. These receptors all come from an adult who received the AZD1222 COVID-19 vaccine.

The chain couples TRBV5-6 to TRBJ1-4, with TRBD1 identical over 10 bases. The CDR3 is 16 amino acids. Germline CDR1 SGHDT, CDR2 YYEEEE. The V segment lost 2 bases and the J segment 7 bases; nucleotides outside the gene matches: 8. CDR3 in amino acids: CASSFGQGGISEKLFF. The DNA for the CDR3 is TGTGCCAGCAGCTTCGGACAGGGGGGGATTAGTGAAAAACTGTTTTTT.

The chain couples TRBV12-3 or TRBV12-4 to TRBJ1-2; perhaps TRBD1 as D (5 bases). The CDR3 consists of 13 residues. V lost 7 bases, J lost 5 bases, and 14 bases lay in between. CDR3 in amino acids: CASTGDLYYGYTF. CDR3 bases: TGTGCCAGCACCGGGGACCTTTATTATGGCTACACCTTC.

This chain links TRBV6-1 with TRBJ2-5; D possibly corresponds to TRBD2 (6 bases). This CDR3 is 13 amino acids long. Germline-derived CDR1 and CDR2 are MNHNS and SASEGT. Deletions cut 3 bases from V and 4 bases from J, with 9 bases between. The CDR3 coding sequence is TGTGCCAGCAGTGATTTGGGGGGAGAGACCCAGTACTTC. Translating it yields CASSDLGGETQYF.

This rearrangement joins TRBV18 to TRBJ2-1, with 7 bases lining up with TRBD2. Germline V CDR1 and CDR2: KGHSH, LQKENI. V was pared by 4 bases and J by 7 bases, with 4 bases of the junction left unmatched. The CDR3 is 13 amino acids. The CDR3 bases are TGTGCCAGCTCACTTGCGCGGGGGAATGAGCAGTTCTTC. It encodes CASSLARGNEQFF. Full variable domain (rest looked up from reference TRBV18 and TRBJ2-1): NAGVMQNPRHLVRRRGQEARLRCSPMKGHSHVYWYRQLPEEGLKFMVYLQKENIIDESGMPKERFSAEFPKEGPSILRIQQVVRGDSAAYFCASSLARGNEQFFGPGTRLTVL.

Only one count was recorded for this clone. The V call is TRBV2, the J call TRBJ2-1; 7 nucleotides agree with TRBD2. The CDR3 runs 16 residues. Germline values: CDR1 SNHLY, CDR2 FYNNEI. J was trimmed by 1 base and V by 3 bases; bases with no gene match: 6. CDR3 loop: CASSEEGGESYNEQFF. In nucleotides, the CDR3 is TGTGCCAGCAGTGAGGAGGGAGGGGAATCCTACAATGAGCAGTTCTTC.

This chain joins TRBV4-1 and TRBJ1-6; 8 bases align to TRBD1. Germline V gene data show CDR1 as MGHRA and CDR2 as YSYEKL. This CDR3 comprises 18 residues. Trimming cost V 0 bases and J 8 bases; bases outside gene matches: 12. The CDR3 nucleotides are TGCGCCAGCAGCCAAGATGAGTTGACCGGGACAGGCCATTCACCCCTCCACTTT. As protein: CASSQDELTGTGHSPLHF.

The genes are TRBV30 and TRBJ2-7, with 10 bases fitting TRBD1. The germline V gene encodes CDR1 GTSNPN and CDR2 SVGIG (reference sequence). The CDR3 is 14 amino acids. Losses at the gene ends were 0 bases for V and 4 bases for J; bases not matched to a gene: 3. CDR3 loop: CAWSVGTGEYEQYF. The CDR3 DNA reads TGTGCCTGGAGTGTGGGGACAGGGGAATACGAGCAGTACTTC. The full variable domain, its missing parts supplied by reference TRBV30 and TRBJ2-7, is SQTIHQWPATLVQPVGSPLSLECTVEGTSNPNLYWYRQAAGRGLQLLFYSVGIGQISSEVPQNLSASRPQDRQFILSSKKLLLSDSGFYLCAWSVGTGEYEQYFGPGTRLTVT.

The gene calls are TRBV4-3 and TRBJ1-2; D is unresolved. The CDR3 extends over 13 amino acids. Germline loops: CDR1 LGHNA, CDR2 YSLEER. V lost 2 bases to trimming and J lost 3 bases, with 7 bases between them. CDR3 DNA: TGCGCCAGCAGCCAATTCCAGGACTATGGCTACACCTTC. This encodes CASSQFQDYGYTF.

The rearrangement uses TRBV4-2 and TRBJ2-7; the D gene is possibly TRBD1 (6 bases). The CDR3 is 15 residues long. Germline lookup yields CDR1 LGHNA and CDR2 YNFKEQ. The V and J ends lost 8 bases and 1 base respectively, with 18 bases between them. Written as DNA, the CDR3 is TGTGCCAGCGGAACGGACAGATTTGGATCCTACGAGCAGTACTTC. This translates into CASGTDRFGSYEQYF.

The chain has TRBV14 and TRBJ2-1, with 9 bases lining up with TRBD1. The CDR3 loop spans 15 amino acids. Germline CDR1 and CDR2: SGHDN and FVKESK. Trimming cost V 0 bases and J 9 bases; bases outside gene matches: 6. The CDR3 DNA reads TGTGCCAGCAGCCAAGAGGACAGGGGTTATAGTGAGCAGTTCTTC. This encodes CASSQEDRGYSEQFF.

The J gene is TRBJ1-1, the V gene TRBV6-5; D is uncertain. V lost 5 bases and J 5 bases, leaving 15 bases between the germline ends. CDR1 MNHEY and CDR2 SVGAGI come from the germline V gene. The CDR3 contains 14 residues. CDR3 protein: CASSTRGVGTEAFF. CDR3 DNA: TGTGCCAGCAGTACACGGGGAGTCGGGACTGAAGCTTTCTTT.

The chain uses TRBV3-1 (or the pseudogene TRBV3-2) and TRBJ1-2; the match to TRBD1 covers 7 bases. The CDR3 is 15 amino acids. The V segment lost 3 bases and the J segment 4 bases; nucleotides outside the gene matches: 8. Germline CDR1 LGHDT, CDR2 YNNKEL (reference sequence). The CDR3 coding sequence is TGTGCCAGCAGCCAGAAAGGGGGCGCCGGCTATGGCTACACCTTC. This translates into CASSQKGGAGYGYTF.

V usage is TRBV9 and J usage is TRBJ1-3, with a possible D match to TRBD1 (5 bases). Germline CDR1 SGDLS, CDR2 YYNGEE. The CDR3 runs to 15 residues. V was pared by 4 bases and J by 0 bases, with 11 bases between. This chain's CDR3 is CASSPSTVSGNTIYF. DNA for the CDR3: TGTGCCAGCAGCCCGTCGACAGTCTCTGGAAACACCATATATTTT.

The chain employs TRBV6-1 and TRBJ2-7; D gene unclear. V dropped 3 bases and J dropped 0 bases, with 6 bases sitting between them. The CDR3 sequence is 13 residues long. Germline V CDR1 and CDR2: MNHNS, SASEGT. The CDR3 is CASSDIDSYEQYF. The CDR3 DNA sequence: TGTGCCAGCAGTGACATCGACTCCTACGAGCAGTACTTC.

This clone was counted ten times or more. The chain carries TRBV19 and TRBJ1-5; 7 bases are shared with TRBD1. Germline V gene sequence: CDR1 LNHDA, CDR2 SQIVND (reference sequence). The CDR3 sequence is 14 residues long. The trim removed 7 bases at V and 0 bases at J, leaving 3 bases unmatched. The DNA for the CDR3 is TGTGCCAGTAATACAGGGGATAGCAATCAGCCCCAGCATTTT. Translated: CASNTGDSNQPQHF.

This clone came up a few times. The CDR3 region has the DNA TGTGCCAGCAGAGTCACAGGAGAAGGTTTCTATGGCTACACCTTC. It translates to CASRVTGEGFYGYTF. V gene TRBV6-5 combines with J gene TRBJ1-2; a possible D gene is TRBD1 (5 bases). This CDR3 region has 15 residues. CDR1 and CDR2 (germline): MNHEY, SVGAGI. Trimming removed 6 bases from V and 4 bases from J, with 18 bases in between.

This clone qualifies as medium-sized (0.01 to 0.1%). The chain is built from TRBV6-5 and TRBJ1-1, with D possibly being TRBD1 (6 bases). CDR3 length: 16 amino acids. V lost 4 bases and J 3 bases, leaving 18 bases between the germline ends. Germline assignment: CDR1 MNHEY and CDR2 SVGAGI. The CDR3 DNA follows: TGTGCCAGCAGTTTTCAGGGGCCCCGGTCGGACACTGAAGCTTTCTTT. As protein: CASSFQGPRSDTEAFF.

The rearrangement links TRBV25-1 to TRBJ1-2, with no clear D. Trimming removed 5 bases at V and 5 bases at J, with 18 bases between. Germline CDR1 MGHDK, CDR2 SYGVNS. CDR3 length: 15 amino acids. The CDR3 protein is CASSRRSLFGYGYTF. The CDR3 bases are TGTGCCAGCAGTAGACGGTCCCTCTTTGGATATGGCTACACCTTC.

This rearrangement joins TRBV4-1 to TRBJ1-5, with TRBD1 as a possible D gene (5 bases). Per germline, CDR1 MGHRA and CDR2 YSYEKL. Trimming left V 2 bases short and J 8 bases short, with 13 bases between. The CDR3 runs to 14 residues. The CDR3 coding sequence is TGCGCCAGCAGCCAATCGGGACTGCCAGAGCCCCAGCATTTT. As protein: CASSQSGLPEPQHF.